These 30 T cell receptor beta chains share one sample of origin, sequenced in a study of T cell repertoires in aging, cancer and after chemotherapy. The template was genomic DNA from peripheral blood, not RNA. TRB rearrangements spanning V, D and J were amplified using mixed TRB-A/B primers. TCRdb itself ran the multiplex PCR reads through MiXCR, one entry per CDR3 protein. The data hold approximately 4,500 distinct CDR3 sequences, with roughly a quarter observed a single time. Sequencing was performed on blood. Receptors originate from a human donor in good health. The donor label of this sample is uncertain.

This clonotype was picked up a small number of times. At one boundary the junction diverges from the germline segment, which might be a read error. This sequence joins TRBV4-3 and TRBJ2-2; D may be TRBD2 (5 bases). The CDR3 sequence is 18 residues long. The germline gives CDR1 LGHNA, CDR2 YSLEER. DNA for the CDR3: TGTGCCAGCAGCCAAGATCCTAGGGAACTAGTCGGCACCGGGGAGCTGTTTTTT. Translated: CASSQDPRELVGTGELFF.

By its share, this clonotype is medium-sized (0.01 to 0.1%). This sequence joins TRBV6-1 and TRBJ1-4, with 8 bases fitting TRBD1. V shed 1 base and J 7 bases; nucleotides not matched to a gene: 2. CDR1 is MNHNS, CDR2 SASEGT, per germline. This CDR3 is built from 14 residues. The CDR3 loop reads CASSEGQGFEKLFF. The CDR3 bases are TGTGCCAGCAGTGAAGGACAGGGGTTTGAAAAACTGTTTTTT.

The CDR3 region has the DNA TGTGCCAGCAGCCGACACGACAGGCTCCGGTACGAGCAGTACTTC. Translating it yields CASSRHDRLRYEQYF. The V call is TRBV7-6, the J call TRBJ2-7; D is possibly TRBD1 (6 bases). Trimming cost V 5 bases and J 4 bases, with 18 bases left between them. In germline, CDR1 is SGHVS, CDR2 FNYEAQ. The CDR3 extends over 15 amino acids.

This clonotype was counted between two and nine times. The CDR3: CASSEGGRTGSEPQHF. CDR3 nucleotide sequence: TGTGCCAGCAGTGAAGGTGGGAGGACAGGGTCAGAGCCCCAGCATTTT. The J gene is TRBJ1-5, the V gene TRBV6-1; 8 bases map to TRBD1. The length of the CDR3 is 16 residues. V lost 1 base to trimming and J lost 8 bases; unmatched junction nucleotides: 10. In germline, CDR1 is MNHNS, CDR2 SASEGT.

The chain recombines TRBV7-4 with TRBJ1-6; 9 bases align to TRBD1. After removal of 3 bases from V and 11 bases from J, the junction contained 11 bases not matched to a gene. In germline, CDR1 is SGHVT, CDR2 SQSDAQ. CDR3 length: 16 amino acids. CDR3 sequence reads: CASSLGPGQGTPPLHF. The CDR3 DNA reads as TGTGCCAGCAGCTTGGGTCCGGGACAGGGTACTCCACCCCTCCACTTT.

This clonotype was detected a few times. V and J are TRBV12-3 or TRBV12-4 and TRBJ1-6; D may be TRBD1 (6 bases). V lost 2 bases and J lost 4, with 15 bases in between. This CDR3 is 17 amino acids long. In nucleotides, the CDR3 is TGTGCCAGCAGTTTAAGGGGGGGCCCAACATATAATTCACCCCTCCACTTT. It encodes CASSLRGGPTYNSPLHF.

The V gene is TRBV12-3 or TRBV12-4, the J gene TRBJ1-5, with 11 bases aligning to TRBD1. The CDR3 is made up of 14 amino acids. The junction had 3 bases not matched to a gene; V was cut back by 6 bases and J by 5 bases. CDR3 coding DNA: TGTGCCAGCAGCTGGGGACAGGGGGATCAGCCCCAGCATTTT. Protein sequence: CASSWGQGDQPQHF.

By its share, this clonotype is medium-sized. The rearrangement links TRBV28 to TRBJ2-3; D could derive from TRBD1 or TRBD2 (5 bases each). The V end lost 5 bases, the J end lost 1 base, and 13 bases lay between the germline ends. Germline-derived CDR1 and CDR2 are MDHEN and SYDVKM. This CDR3 is 15 amino acids long. The CDR3 region is CASSPDGDRTDTQYF. The CDR3 DNA is TGTGCCAGCAGTCCGGACGGGGACCGCACAGATACGCAGTATTTT.

By share, this clonotype ranks as medium-sized. J is TRBJ2-1 and V is TRBV6-2 or TRBV6-3; TRBD1 might be the D (6 bases). V gave up 5 bases and J gave up 6 bases, with 11 bases separating them. The germline CDR1 and CDR2 sequences are MNHEY and SVGEGT. The CDR3 has 13 amino acids. Written as DNA, the CDR3 is TGTGCCAGCAGTCTACAGGGACCCAATGAGCAGTTCTTC. Protein sequence: CASSLQGPNEQFF.

Concerning this clonotype itself: This may come from a read error, since a much larger clone is one base off. This rearrangement joins TRBV6-5 to TRBJ1-2; tentative D call: TRBD1 (6 bases). The germline V and J ends were trimmed by 0 bases and 7 bases, with 6 bases remaining between them. The CDR3 loop spans 12 amino acids. Germline CDR1 MNHEY, CDR2 SVGAGI. The CDR3 here is CASSYSDSGYTF. The CDR3 coding sequence is TGTGCCAGCAGTTACTCGGACAGTGGCTACACCTTC.

This clonotype is medium-sized. The chain has TRBV19 and TRBJ1-1, with TRBD1 matching 7 bases. Germline CDR1 LNHDA, CDR2 SQIVND (reference sequence). This CDR3 spans 16 amino acids. V lost 4 bases to trimming and J lost 3 bases; unmatched junction nucleotides: 11. The CDR3 protein is CASSNPGRGLDTEAFF. The CDR3, as DNA: TGTGCCAGTAGTAACCCCGGGAGGGGGCTGGACACTGAAGCTTTCTTT.

By frequency in the sample, this clonotype is medium-sized. The chain employs TRBV29-1 and TRBJ2-7; possible D gene TRBD2, 5 bases. V gave up 4 bases and J gave up 3 bases, with 10 bases separating them. CDR3 length: 12 residues. Germline values: CDR1 SQVTM, CDR2 ANQGSEA. The CDR3 DNA sequence: TGCAGCGTTGCATTCGGGGACTACGAGCAGTACTTC. Translated: CSVAFGDYEQYF.

This clonotype was counted once. Possible read error: a much larger clone is one base away. The chain is built from TRBV12-3 or TRBV12-4 and TRBJ1-6; possibly TRBD1 for D (6 bases). This CDR3 has 13 amino acids. Trimming took off 3 bases at V and 10 bases at J, with 10 bases between the two ends. CDR3 sequence: CASSFYDRSPLHF. CDR3 in DNA: TGTGCCAGCAGTTTCTACGACAGGTCACCCCTCCACTTT.

The chain employs TRBV20-1 and TRBJ2-5; 8 nucleotides align to TRBD1. The V gene's germline CDR1 is DFQATT and CDR2 SNEGSKA (reference sequence). There are 15 residues in the CDR3. V shed 1 base, J shed 1 base, and the junction held 5 bases outside the gene matches. The CDR3 region is CSARGAGGFQETQYF. The CDR3 nucleotides read TGCAGTGCTAGAGGGGCAGGGGGCTTCCAAGAGACCCAGTACTTC.

The gene calls are TRBV20-1 and TRBJ1-4; TRBD1 aligns across 9 bases. With 5 bases clipped from V and 8 bases from J, the junction kept 6 bases outside the gene matches. There are 13 residues in the CDR3. CDR1 and CDR2 from the germline V gene are DFQATT and SNEGSKA (reference sequence). CDR3 amino acids: CSAPGTGSEKLFF. DNA of the CDR3: TGCAGTGCTCCCGGGACAGGGTCCGAAAAACTGTTTTTT.

The J gene is TRBJ1-1, the V gene TRBV11-2; TRBD1 matches at 9 bases. The germline gives CDR1 SGHAT, CDR2 FQNNGV. Unmatched junction bases numbered 10, after V lost 4 bases and J lost 7 bases. There are 15 residues in the CDR3. DNA of the CDR3: TGTGCCAGCAGCTATACAAGGGGACAGGGATATGAAGCTTTCTTT. Its protein product is CASSYTRGQGYEAFF.

This clonotype was seen a few times. The V and J genes are TRBV5-4 and TRBJ2-7, with D tentatively TRBD1 (6 bases). CDR3 length equals 12 residues. Per the germline V gene, CDR1 is SGHNT and CDR2 is YYREEE (reference sequence). With 7 bases removed from V and 1 base from J, the gap between germline ends came to 9 bases. CDR3 nucleotide sequence: TGTGCCAGCTCCACAGGGTCCTACGAGCAGTACTTC. It translates to CASSTGSYEQYF.

The rearrangement joins TRBV7-2 to TRBJ2-7; D not certain. This CDR3 has 13 residues. Germline V gene data show CDR1 as SGHTA and CDR2 as FQGNSA. V was cut by 2 bases and J by 0 bases, with 5 bases left in between. CDR3 region: CASSLMFSYEQYF. The CDR3 nucleotides read TGTGCCAGCAGCTTAATGTTCTCCTACGAGCAGTACTTC.

This clonotype is categorized as medium-sized. The chain combines TRBV19 with TRBJ2-4; 8 bases are shared with TRBD1. CDR1 LNHDA and CDR2 SQIVND come from the germline V gene (reference sequence). Trimming took 5 bases from V and 6 from J; bases not matched to a gene: 12. This CDR3 region has 16 residues. The chain's CDR3 is CASSLSPGQARNIQYF. Written as DNA, the CDR3 is TGTGCCAGTAGTCTGTCCCCGGGACAGGCTAGAAACATTCAGTACTTC.

The rearrangement joins TRBV6-2 or TRBV6-3 to TRBJ1-4, with TRBD1 as a possible D gene (5 bases). The V and J ends lost 7 bases and 11 bases respectively, with 11 bases between them. This CDR3 is 11 amino acids long. In germline, CDR1 is MNHEY, CDR2 SVGEGT. CDR3 DNA sequence: TGTGCCAGCACCCAGGGTGTCAAACTGTTTTTT. Protein: CASTQGVKLFF.

This clonotype was seen a handful of times. This rearrangement joins TRBV11-2 to TRBJ2-7; 9 positions agree with TRBD2. The V and J ends lost 0 bases and 2 bases, in that order; junction bases with no gene match: 5. The CDR3 totals 16 residues. Germline V gene data show CDR1 as SGHAT and CDR2 as FQNNGV. This CDR3 reads CASSLDRAGGTYEQYF. CDR3 in DNA: TGTGCCAGCAGCTTAGATAGGGCGGGGGGGACCTACGAGCAGTACTTC. The full variable domain, with the rest looked up from reference TRBV11-2 and TRBJ2-7, is EAGVAQSPRYKIIEKRQSVAFWCNPISGHATLYWYQQILGQGPKLLIQFQNNGVVDDSQLPKDRFSAERLKGVDSTLKIQPAKLEDSAVYLCASSLDRAGGTYEQYFGPGTRLTVT.

This clonotype is classed as medium-sized. This chain uses TRBV30 with TRBJ1-1, with 9 positions matching TRBD1. Germline-derived CDR1 and CDR2 are GTSNPN and SVGIG (reference sequence). The CDR3 contains 13 residues. The V and J ends lost 4 bases and 4 bases, in that order; junction bases with no gene match: 4. For the CDR3, the DNA is TGTGCCTGGATACTGGACAGGGGCACTGAAGCTTTCTTT. This codes for CAWILDRGTEAFF.

By share, this clonotype counts as medium-sized. This rearrangement joins TRBV19 to TRBJ1-1; D uncertain. V lost 1 base to trimming and J lost 5 bases, with 14 bases between them. The CDR3 is 15 amino acids. Germline values: CDR1 LNHDA, CDR2 SQIVND (reference sequence). The CDR3 sequence: CASSIVLTIGTEAFF. Here the CDR3 DNA reads TGTGCCAGTAGTATAGTCCTTACAATTGGGACTGAAGCTTTCTTT.

This clonotype is medium-sized in the sample. The gene calls are TRBV30 and TRBJ2-2; 8 nucleotides align to TRBD2. V lost 5 bases to trimming and J lost 6 bases; unmatched junction nucleotides: 8. Germline lookup yields CDR1 GTSNPN and CDR2 SVGIG (reference sequence). The CDR3 is 14 residues long. The CDR3 loop reads CAWSGTRGSGELFF. As DNA, the CDR3 is TGTGCCTGGTCCGGGACTAGGGGGTCCGGGGAGCTGTTTTTT.

This clonotype is classed as medium-sized. The gene calls are TRBV18 and TRBJ1-3; no clear D gene. This CDR3 is built from 15 residues. V was shortened by 2 bases and J by 2 bases, with 10 bases between the two germline ends. The germline V gene has CDR1 KGHSH and CDR2 LQKENI. The CDR3 loop is CASSPGIPPGNTIYF. The CDR3 DNA sequence: TGTGCCAGCTCACCAGGGATTCCGCCTGGAAACACCATATATTTT.

By share of the sample, this clonotype is large. The chain is built from TRBV29-1 and TRBJ2-5; D is undetermined. CDR1 and CDR2 (germline): SQVTM, ANQGSEA. Trimming left V 3 bases short and J 5 bases short, with 10 bases between. This CDR3 is 12 amino acids long. The CDR3 DNA is TGCAGCGTTGACCGCGACTTCGAGACCCAGTACTTC. Translation gives CSVDRDFETQYF. Based on the CDR3 plus reference TRBV29-1 and TRBJ2-5, the full variable domain is SAVISQKPSRDICQRGTSLTIQCQVDSQVTMMFWYRQQPGQSLTLIATANQGSEATYESGFVIDKFPISRPNLTFSTLTVSNMSPEDSSIYLCSVDRDFETQYFGPGTRLLVL.

CDR3 sequence (DNA): TGCAGTGCAACCGGGCTCGGTATATCTGAGCAGTTCTTC. It specifies CSATGLGISEQFF. The genes are TRBV20-1 and TRBJ2-1; no clear D. Per the germline V gene, CDR1 is DFQATT and CDR2 is SNEGSKA (reference sequence). This CDR3 has 13 amino acids. V dropped 6 bases and J dropped 9 bases, with 18 bases sitting between them.

This clonotype counts as medium-sized. V and J are TRBV5-4 and TRBJ2-6; D not certain. V gave up 6 bases and J gave up 0 bases, with 7 bases separating them. Germline V CDR1 and CDR2: SGHNT, YYREEE (reference sequence). CDR3 length equals 14 residues. CDR3 DNA: TGTGCCAGCACCTTCGGCTCTGGGGCCAACGTCCTGACTTTC. Amino acid sequence: CASTFGSGANVLTF. The full variable domain, completed using reference TRBV5-4 and TRBJ2-6, is ETGVTQSPTHLIKTRGQQVTLRCSSQSGHNTVSWYQQALGQGPQFIFQYYREEENGRGNFPPRFSGLQFPNYSSELNVNALELDDSALYLCASTFGSGANVLTFGAGSRLTVL.

The rearrangement links TRBV11-1 to TRBJ1-5, with no clear D. V lost 1 base and J lost 9, with 10 bases in between. CDR3 length: 13 residues. Germline-derived CDR1 and CDR2 are SGHAT and FQDESV (reference sequence). CDR3 amino acids: CASSLGSLGPQHF. In nucleotides, the CDR3 is TGTGCCAGCAGCTTAGGGTCCCTCGGGCCCCAGCATTTT.

This clonotype is classed as medium-sized (0.01 to 0.1%). The chain links TRBV24-1 to TRBJ2-5; D call uncertain. The CDR3 length is 11 residues. V was shortened by 4 bases and J by 4 bases, with 3 bases between the two germline ends. Germline-derived CDR1 and CDR2 are KGHDR and SFDVKD. Here the CDR3 DNA reads TGTGCCACCAGTGACGGAGAGACCCAGTACTTC. It translates to CATSDGETQYF.